This T cell receptor beta chain was recovered during a study of identical twins listed by TCRdb under 2016. Study-level background: The study deep-sequenced TCR alpha and beta repertoires from monozygotic twins, unrelated adults of various ages and cord blood to test whether fetal clonotypes persist. To rule out contamination, the twin experiments were replicated at different times with different library preparation protocols.

Libraries came from 5' RACE. Sequencing was performed on an Illumina HiSeq 2000. Template switching introduced a universal primer binding site; the final cDNA contained a unique molecular identifier, enabling accurate counting of TCR cDNA molecules. Specific primers in the conserved constant-segment region were used to synthesize first-strand cDNA for the TCR alpha and beta chains. To control for contamination, every cDNA library was double barcoded, receiving both a SMART-Mk sample barcode and Illumina barcodes. TruSeq adapter sequences along with Illumina sample barcodes were introduced in two successive PCR steps. The Illumina HiSeq platform was used with custom primers to sequence TCR alpha and beta cDNA libraries. The original pipeline was this. MiGEC was used to process raw reads and extract unique molecular identifiers, and MiXCR was used to find CDR3 positions. Recombination models were inferred per individual with the repgenHMM and IGoR tools using an EM algorithm. Shared clonotypes were analyzed with the tcR package in R, and sharing was normalized by the product of cloneset sizes. To study raw recombination free of thymic and clonal selection effects, out-of-frame nonproductive sequences were analyzed. TCRdb passed the public sequencing reads through fastp at Q25 and MiXCR, retaining productive beta sequences. Rows are combined by CDR3 protein, so each entry shows the most common genes and DNA. The V and J calls, along with clone size, are taken from TCRdb and not from the paper's own processing. For this sample the table gives 500,000 to 650,000 distinct CDR3 sequences, of which around 7.4% were detected only once. The ten largest clones represent around 1.6% of the sample.

Of note for this clonotype: Its recognized antigen is unknown. No base quality values were provided; no much bigger clone lies one nucleotide off.

General findings and caveats noted by the study authors: Zero-insertion analyses could be partly confounded by invariant T cells such as MAIT and iNKT, although diverse VJ usage argued against such confounding for most clonotypes. Compared with coincidental sharing between unrelated individuals, an excess of low generation-probability sequences was observed among out-of-frame TCR alpha sequences shared between twins. Abundant cord blood beta clonotypes had fewer insertions, young adult naive repertoires showed a similar but weaker trend, and memory repertoires showed no such trend. Because the same donors could not be followed over many years, the conclusions depended on cross-sectional statistical analysis. A weaker excess of twin sharing was found in beta out-of-frame sequences because the signal-to-noise ratio was lowered by fewer shared sequences. In monozygotic twins, recombination models systematically underestimated out-of-frame TCR alpha sharing, but the models matched the sharing seen between unrelated individuals.

All donors were healthy Caucasians. The twin cohort comprised three pairs of female monozygotic twins, all aged roughly 18 to 30 years. Peripheral blood mononuclear cells were the source from which RNA for the TCR libraries was isolated. In addition, the sample was reused for a study of yellow fever vaccine responses in identical twins. That second publication adds: According to the authors, the vaccine-induced T cell response in identical twins seemed to be partly convergent and partly specific to each individual. In identical twins, the study followed T cell clones that responded to the vaccine with precision.

The sequencing sample was made of PBMCs. This TCR was recovered from a woman under 30 in good health.

The nucleotide sequence reads TGTGCCAGCAGTTTGGTCCCGGGATACAATGAGCAGTTCTTC. It translates to CASSLVPGYNEQFF. Recombination linked TRBV12-3 or TRBV12-4 to TRBJ2-1; TRBD2 is a possible D gene, resting on 5 matching bases. Deletion took 3 bases off V and 4 bases off J, with a span of 10 bases between the germline ends. Including cysteine and phenylalanine, the CDR3 has 14 amino acids. Of the read, only the CDR3 DNA is kept; its 42 bases are in frame from base 1.